The 16 T cell receptor beta chains in this list originate from one sample, sequenced in a study of cytotoxic CD8 clonotypes in ibrutinib-treated CLL. Some clones are missing from TCRdb's copy, which holds only in-frame ones; the method was immunoSEQ multiplex PCR. This sample carries 150,000 to 200,000 clones, around nine tenths of them seen once, and the ten largest clones take approximately 2.9%. Sequencing was performed on PBMCs, taken at disease progression, from a patient treated with ibrutinib. The source of these receptors is a human donor with chronic lymphocytic leukemia.

In its sample, this clone was seen a few times. The V call is TRBV6-1, the J call TRBJ2-2; D not certain. This CDR3 comprises 13 residues. Trimming stripped 3 bases from V and 0 bases from J, with 2 bases between. Germline CDR1 is MNHNS and CDR2 is SASEGT. The CDR3 sequence is CASSDANTGELFF. CDR3 nucleotide sequence: TGTGCCAGCAGTGATGCGAACACCGGGGAGCTGTTTTTT.

This clone was observed once. The V gene is TRBV30, the J gene TRBJ2-1; no clear D gene. The CDR3 length is 14 residues. Trimming pared 2 bases from V and 0 bases from J, leaving 8 bases between. From germline, CDR1 is GTSNPN and CDR2 SVGIG (reference sequence). Here the CDR3 reads CAWSKKSSYNEQFF. CDR3 DNA sequence: TGTGCCTGGAGTAAGAAGTCCTCCTACAATGAGCAGTTCTTC.

Concerning this clone itself: Other DNA sequences in the same sample also yield this CDR3. The V and J genes are TRBV20-1 and TRBJ1-1; D is undetermined. Germline V gene sequence: CDR1 DFQATT, CDR2 SNEGSKA (reference sequence). V lost 3 bases and J lost 6, with 8 bases in between. The CDR3 contains 11 residues. CDR3 nucleotide sequence: TGCAGTGCTAGTCCCGGGCCTGAAGCTTTCTTT. It specifies CSASPGPEAFF.

The V and J genes are TRBV9 and TRBJ2-6; no reliable D call. Germline-derived CDR1 and CDR2 are SGDLS and YYNGEE. CDR3 size: 21 residues. V gave up 0 bases and J gave up 0 bases, with 22 bases separating them. In DNA, the CDR3 is TGTGCCAGCAGCGTAGCCCGTAGATCGGGCGAGAAGAGCTCTGGGGCCAACGTCCTGACTTTC. It codes for CASSVARRSGEKSSGANVLTF.

This clone was detected once. In nucleotides, the CDR3 is TGTGCCACCAGCAGAGGACTAGTTCGTCTGTCGGAAGAGACCCAGTACTTC. This sequence encodes CATSRGLVRLSEETQYF. This chain joins TRBV15 and TRBJ2-5; maybe TRBD2 (6 bases). The CDR3 covers 17 residues. The V gene's germline CDR1 is LNHNV and CDR2 YYDKDF (reference sequence). Trimming took off 1 base at V and 3 bases at J, with 18 bases between the two ends.

The chain employs TRBV11-2 and TRBJ2-1, with D possibly matching TRBD1 (5 bases). The CDR3 contains 15 residues. V lost 0 bases, J lost 3 bases, and 9 bases lay in between. Germline lookup yields CDR1 SGHAT and CDR2 FQNNGV. The CDR3 spells CASSLEAGIYNEQFF. In nucleotides, the CDR3 is TGTGCCAGCAGCTTAGAAGCAGGGATCTACAATGAGCAGTTCTTC.

The chain's CDR3 is CASRDDRRANTEAFF. The CDR3 bases are TGTGCCAGCAGGGACGACCGGAGAGCAAACACTGAAGCTTTCTTT. The V gene is TRBV6-1, the J gene TRBJ1-1; no clear D gene. V lost 6 bases and J 2 bases, leaving 16 bases between the germline ends. Germline assignment: CDR1 MNHNS and CDR2 SASEGT. CDR3 length: 15 amino acids.

V and J are TRBV9 and TRBJ2-2; D not resolved. This CDR3 has 15 amino acids. Trimming cost V 3 bases and J 1 base, with 10 bases left between them. Germline CDR1 and CDR2: SGDLS and YYNGEE. The CDR3 coding sequence is TGTGCCAGCAGCGCCCCGACGAGGAACACCGGGGAGCTGTTTTTT. Its protein product is CASSAPTRNTGELFF.

This clone was counted a single time. The chain carries TRBV6-5 and TRBJ2-5, with D maybe TRBD2 (5 bases). The germline CDR1 and CDR2 sequences are MNHEY and SVGAGI. The CDR3 is 14 amino acids. Trimming took off 6 bases at V and 2 bases at J, with 13 bases between the two ends. The CDR3 region has the DNA TGTGCCAGCAGCCCAGGAGGAACTCAAGAGACCCAGTACTTC. Translation: CASSPGGTQETQYF.

This chain links TRBV14 with TRBJ2-7; D may match TRBD1 or TRBD2 (5 bases each). This CDR3 region has 13 residues. Germline CDR1 reads SGHDN; CDR2 reads FVKESK. Trimming took 4 bases from V and 7 from J, leaving 14 bases between them. The CDR3 loop is CASSPGPRGEQYF. The CDR3 DNA is TGTGCCAGCAGCCCGGGACCGAGGGGAGAGCAGTACTTC. The whole variable domain, remainder taken from reference TRBV14 and TRBJ2-7, is EAGVTQFPSHSVIEKGQTVTLRCDPISGHDNLYWYRRVMGKEIKFLLHFVKESKQDESGMPNNRFLAERTGGTYSTLKVQPAELEDSGVYFCASSPGPRGEQYFGPGTRLTVT.

The chain joins TRBV15 to TRBJ2-1, with TRBD1 identical over 8 bases. The length of the CDR3 is 15 residues. Germline V CDR1 and CDR2: LNHNV, YYDKDF (reference sequence). V trimming: 5 bases; J trimming: 5 bases; junction bases outside the gene matches: 8. DNA of the CDR3: TGTGCCACCAGCCGACGGACAGGGTATAACAATGAGCAGTTCTTC. Translating it yields CATSRRTGYNNEQFF.

The chain uses TRBV11-2 and TRBJ1-2; no reliable D call. Germline CDR1 is SGHAT and CDR2 is FQNNGV. The CDR3 contains 13 residues. V lost 5 bases and J 2 bases, leaving 9 bases between the germline ends. CDR3 region: CASSRPLNYGYTF. In DNA form, the CDR3 reads TGTGCCAGCAGCCGTCCCCTAAACTATGGCTACACCTTC. Full variable domain (missing parts from reference TRBV11-2 and TRBJ1-2): EAGVAQSPRYKIIEKRQSVAFWCNPISGHATLYWYQQILGQGPKLLIQFQNNGVVDDSQLPKDRFSAERLKGVDSTLKIQPAKLEDSAVYLCASSRPLNYGYTFGSGTRLTVV.

Regarding this clone: The same CDR3 can be traced to other DNA sequences in this sample. V is TRBV10-1 and J is TRBJ1-1; D ambiguous. This CDR3 is 13 amino acids long. Germline CDR1 and CDR2: WNHNN and SYGVQD (reference sequence). Trimming stripped 4 bases from V and 1 base from J, with 7 bases between. CDR3 bases: TGCGCCAGCAGTGTCGGACGGAACACTGAAGCTTTCTTT. Translated, it gives CASSVGRNTEAFF.

The count of this clone is one. The V gene is TRBV7-2, the J gene TRBJ2-3; perhaps D is TRBD1 or TRBD2 (5 bases each). Germline V CDR1 and CDR2: SGHTA, FQGNSA. The CDR3 contains 14 residues. V gave up 4 bases and J gave up 4 bases, with 12 bases separating them. The CDR3 loop reads CASSSGTLADTQYF. CDR3 in DNA: TGTGCCAGCAGCTCTGGGACGTTGGCAGATACGCAGTATTTT.

The CDR3 sequence is CASSESKVHRGELFF. The CDR3 coding sequence is TGTGCCAGCAGTGAATCGAAGGTCCACCGCGGGGAGCTGTTTTTT. The V call is TRBV2, the J call TRBJ2-2; unclear D gene. The germline V gene encodes CDR1 SNHLY and CDR2 FYNNEI. The CDR3 has 15 amino acids. V was shortened by 2 bases and J by 7 bases, with 14 bases between the two germline ends.

This chain joins TRBV7-6 and TRBJ2-7; 8 bases map to TRBD1. Germline loops: CDR1 SGHVS, CDR2 FNYEAQ. Trimming at V came to 5 bases and at J to 3 bases, leaving 9 bases not matched to a gene. This CDR3 is built from 15 residues. The CDR3 spells CASSPTDRVNYEQYF. The CDR3 DNA sequence: TGTGCCAGCAGCCCCACGGACAGGGTCAACTACGAGCAGTACTTC.